Listed below are T cell receptor beta chains from one sample, sequenced in a study of T cell responses to AZD1222 COVID-19 vaccine. TCRdb keeps only in-frame clones here, not all; method: immunoSEQ multiplex PCR. The sample has some 150,000 clones, roughly 90% seen once. Sample: peripheral blood, taken 28 days after the second dose of the MenACWY control vaccine. These receptors originate from an adult who received the MenACWY meningococcal vaccine as a control. The CDR3 runs from the conserved cysteine through the conserved F or W.

>TRBV4-2|TRBJ2-7
CASSQEGSGGMYEQYF
>TRBV19|TRBJ1-5
CASTDQDRREPQHF
>TRBV3-1/TRBV3-2|TRBJ1-1
CASSSSWGLNTEAFF
>TRBV6-5|TRBJ2-1
CASSYDWSSYNEQFF
>TRBV5-1|TRBJ1-4
CASSLAGQGEKLFF
>TRBV4-1|TRBJ2-7
CASSQGDRADYEQYF
>TRBV30|TRBJ1-1
CAWRTDVTEAFF
>TRBV5-1|TRBJ1-3
CASSFNPTSGNTIYF
>TRBV29-1|TRBJ2-2
CSVNRDRNTGELFF
>TRBV2|TRBJ2-7
CASSDRATYEQYF
>TRBV27|TRBJ2-1
CASSPGHSSYNEQFF
>TRBV4-3|TRBJ2-5
CASSLGTGFQETQYF
>TRBV6-5|TRBJ2-1
CASSYGFWNEQFF
>TRBV24-1|TRBJ2-7
CATSAGQGQWQYF
>TRBV18|TRBJ1-2
CASSPNRHGYTF
>TRBV4-1|TRBJ1-1
CASSQSDRETAEAFF
>TRBV25-1|TRBJ1-6
CASSATGPIYNSPLHF
>TRBV20-1|TRBJ2-1
CSAREEGEQFF
>TRBV14|TRBJ2-3
CASKNRPTDTQYF
>TRBV27|TRBJ1-2
CASSGRTGDVYGYTF
>TRBV6-5|TRBJ2-1
CASSYSSQGGYEQFF
>TRBV6-5|TRBJ1-1
CASSLLSRDTEAFF
>TRBV28|TRBJ2-2
CASSRDPTGELFF
>TRBV7-9|TRBJ2-3
CASSSRASGLTDTQYF
>TRBV6-4|TRBJ2-2
CASSDSAVGSGELFF
>TRBV18|TRBJ2-2
CASSPPGGNTGELFF
>TRBV19|TRBJ2-5
CAPPTGVLETQYF
>TRBV25-1|TRBJ2-1
CASSESGQGRGDEQFF
>TRBV5-1|TRBJ1-1
CASSGRQGRMNTEAFF
>TRBV19|TRBJ2-6
CASAGTGDSGANVLTF
>TRBV9|TRBJ1-1
CASSVTGSNEAFF
>TRBV7-3|TRBJ1-1
CASSLNWAGEAFF
>TRBV29-1|TRBJ1-2
CSVARNYGYTF
>TRBV18|TRBJ1-5
CASSPPGQASNQPQHF